This entry describes one TCR beta chain. The target antigen is unknown. One entry per CDR3 protein, called by TCRdb with MiXCR from the PCR reads. The sample carries 20,000 or so distinct CDR3 sequences, around two thirds recorded once. The sample comes from a study of vaccination and CD4 T cells after COVID-19. The wider study: Convalescent cases comprised several mild and one severe, all SARS-CoV-2 positive by nasal swab PCR. Study-level points and caveats: The study examined relatively few convalescent patients and included no early post-infection timepoints.

The CDR3 totals 16 residues. Germline assignment: CDR1 MDHEN and CDR2 SYDVKM. V lost 3 bases, J lost 2 bases, and 4 bases stayed unmatched. Sequenced here: CD4+ T cells from blood, sampled after SARS-CoV-2 vaccination. The gene calls are TRBV28 and TRBJ2-6; 7 bases map to TRBD1. The TCR sequence derives from a human donor who had recovered from COVID-19. The CDR3 here is CASSFRTGAGANVLTF. CDR3 bases: TGTGCCAGCAGTTTTCGGACAGGAGCTGGGGCCAACGTCCTGACTTTC. The entire variable domain, with the rest obtained from reference TRBV28 and TRBJ2-6, is as follows: DVKVTQSSRYLVKRTGEKVFLECVQDMDHENMFWYRQDPGLGLRLIYFSYDVKMKEKGDIPEGYSVSREKKERFSLILESASTNQTSMYLCASSFRTGAGANVLTFGAGSRLTVL.